A single sample is the source of the 14 T cell receptor beta chains below, sequenced in a study of shared clonotypes between healthy human individuals. Profiling relied on immunoSEQ multiplex PCR, and the TCRdb table lists in-frame clones only, not all of them. Counted here are 1,500,000 or so clones, 96% occurring once; the ten biggest clones make up 1.2%. Sequenced input: naive CD4+ T cells sorted from blood. The sample's subset: CD45RA+ positively selected. These receptors originate from a man under 40 in good health.

This chain connects TRBV5-4 to TRBJ2-5, with D tentatively TRBD2 (6 bases). The CDR3 loop spans 14 amino acids. Germline lookup yields CDR1 SGHNT and CDR2 YYREEE (reference sequence). Trimming took off 1 base at V and 2 bases at J, with 9 bases between the two ends. The chain's CDR3 is CASSLLLAQETQYF. The DNA of the CDR3 is TGTGCCAGCAGCTTGCTACTAGCTCAAGAGACCCAGTACTTC.

This clone was observed once. The chain joins TRBV4-1 to TRBJ2-3; no firm D call. Germline V gene lookup returns CDR1 MGHRA and CDR2 YSYEKL. The CDR3 covers 14 residues. V shed 0 bases and J shed 3 bases, with 7 bases lying between them. The CDR3: CASSQDRTTDTQYF. In nucleotides, the CDR3 is TGCGCCAGCAGCCAAGATCGAACAACAGATACGCAGTATTTT.

The rearrangement joins TRBV7-6 to TRBJ2-7; no reliable D call. Germline V gene sequence: CDR1 SGHVS, CDR2 FNYEAQ. This CDR3 has 13 residues. Trimming pared 5 bases from V and 0 bases from J, leaving 8 bases between. The CDR3 nucleotides are TGTGCCAGCAGCGACTCCAGCTCCTACGAGCAGTACTTC. This codes for CASSDSSSYEQYF.

This clone appeared once. The gene calls are TRBV28 and TRBJ2-1; 7 bases are a match to TRBD2. This CDR3 has 15 amino acids. Germline V gene sequence: CDR1 MDHEN, CDR2 SYDVKM. The ends lost 5 bases at V and 5 bases at J; junction bases unmatched: 9. CDR3 nucleotides: TGTGCCAGCAGTCCCGGGGGGAGCGTAGACAATGAGCAGTTCTTC. Protein product: CASSPGGSVDNEQFF.

The J gene is TRBJ2-5, the V gene TRBV7-2; perhaps TRBD1 as D (6 bases). The CDR3 covers 16 residues. V lost 0 bases and J 5 bases, leaving 16 bases between the germline ends. CDR1 is SGHTA, CDR2 FQGNSA, per germline. The CDR3 protein is CASSLAGTTLRETQYF. The CDR3 DNA reads as TGTGCCAGCAGCTTAGCAGGGACAACCCTCCGGGAGACCCAGTACTTC.

This chain joins TRBV5-1 and TRBJ2-7, with 8 nucleotides matching TRBD2. Germline V CDR1 and CDR2: SGHRS, YFSETQ. CDR3 length: 14 amino acids. V lost 2 bases, J lost 1 base, and 2 bases stayed unmatched. CDR3 bases: TGCGCCAGCAGCTTACGGGAGGGATCCTACGAGCAGTACTTC. This gives the protein CASSLREGSYEQYF.

This clone has a single count. The chain carries TRBV5-4 and TRBJ2-3, with 10 bases matching TRBD2. The trim removed 4 bases at V and 4 bases at J, leaving 6 bases unmatched. CDR3 length: 15 residues. CDR1 and CDR2 (germline): SGHNT, YYREEE (reference sequence). As DNA, the CDR3 is TGTGCCAGCAGCGGGCGGGGACTAGCGTCAGATACGCAGTATTTT. Amino acid sequence: CASSGRGLASDTQYF.

The chain employs TRBV7-3 and TRBJ1-3; a weak D match, TRBD1 (5 bases). The CDR3 is made up of 18 amino acids. Germline V gene sequence: CDR1 SGHTA, CDR2 FQGTGA. Trimming took 1 base from V and 0 from J, leaving 16 bases between them. The CDR3 region is CASSLRPQGLNSGNTIYF. The CDR3 coding sequence is TGTGCCAGCAGCTTAAGGCCCCAGGGCCTGAACTCTGGAAACACCATATATTTT.

Turning to this clone: Different DNA sequences within this sample yield the same CDR3. The V gene is TRBV18, the J gene TRBJ2-1; D is unclear. The CDR3 loop spans 15 amino acids. V shed 3 bases and J shed 0 bases, with 9 bases lying between them. The germline V gene encodes CDR1 KGHSH and CDR2 LQKENI. CDR3 bases: TGTGCCAGCTCACCCGGCACCAGCTCCTACAATGAGCAGTTCTTC. It translates to CASSPGTSSYNEQFF.

This clone has only one observation. This chain joins TRBV5-1 and TRBJ2-7; the D gene is possibly TRBD1 (5 bases). Trimming took off 0 bases at V and 3 bases at J, with 7 bases between the two ends. Germline V lookup: CDR1 SGHRS, CDR2 YFSETQ. This CDR3 comprises 13 residues. CDR3: CASSLVQDYEQYF. The CDR3 DNA is TGCGCCAGCAGCTTGGTACAGGACTACGAGCAGTACTTC. The variable domain in full, completed from reference TRBV5-1 and TRBJ2-7, reads KAGVTQTPRYLIKTRGQQVTLSCSPISGHRSVSWYQQTPGQGLQFLFEYFSETQRNKGNFPGRFSGRQFSNSRSEMNVSTLELGDSALYLCASSLVQDYEQYFGPGTRLTVT.

This rearrangement joins TRBV19 to TRBJ1-2, with TRBD1 as a possible D gene (5 bases). Germline-derived CDR1 and CDR2 are LNHDA and SQIVND (reference sequence). This CDR3 contains 16 residues. The V gene lost 5 bases and the J gene lost 3 bases, with 19 bases spanning the gap. As DNA, the CDR3 is TGTGCCAGTAGTTCAACAGTGGCCCCGGGGCACTATGGCTACACCTTC. The encoded protein is CASSSTVAPGHYGYTF. Filled out from reference TRBV19 and TRBJ1-2, the complete variable domain reads DGGITQSPKYLFRKEGQNVTLSCEQNLNHDAMYWYRQDPGQGLRLIYYSQIVNDFQKGDIAEGYSVSREKKESFPLTVTSAQKNPTAFYLCASSSTVAPGHYGYTFGSGTRLTVV.

This chain joins TRBV11-2 and TRBJ1-2; TRBD1 might be the D (5 bases). There are 14 residues in the CDR3. The V and J ends lost 2 bases and 0 bases respectively, with 7 bases between them. Germline CDR1 is SGHAT and CDR2 is FQNNGV. CDR3 amino acids: CASSLQGSNYGYTF. CDR3 in DNA: TGTGCCAGCAGCTTACAGGGTTCTAACTATGGCTACACCTTC.

A note on this clone: The junction shows a germline mismatch at one end, possibly a read error. The chain is built from TRBV7-7 and TRBJ2-5, with 9 nucleotides matching TRBD1. The CDR3 runs 17 residues. Germline V CDR1 and CDR2: SSHAT, FNYEAQ (reference sequence). The CDR3, as DNA: TGTGCTAGCAGCTTAGTCCCGGGACAGGGTAAGCAAGAGACCCAGTACTTC. Its protein product is CASSLVPGQGKQETQYF.

This clone was seen a single time. This chain uses TRBV18 with TRBJ1-5; no reliable D call. CDR1 is KGHSH and CDR2 is LQKENI in the germline V gene. There are 16 residues in the CDR3. V lost 2 bases and J lost 2, with 13 bases in between. The DNA for the CDR3 is TGTGCCAGCTCACCAACGGGCCCGACGGGCAATCAGCCCCAGCATTTT. It yields the protein CASSPTGPTGNQPQHF.